Following are 16 T cell receptor beta chains from one sample sequenced in a study of T cell changes during pregnancy in multiple sclerosis. Here immunoSEQ multiplex PCR was the method, and the copy in TCRdb shows in-frame clones only, minus some. The repertoire has around 10,000 clones, approximately 90% of them found once; the top ten carry roughly 4.6%. The material sequenced was CD8+ T cells from peripheral blood mononuclear cells, taken in the first trimester of pregnancy. Every receptor here comes from a female donor in good health, enrolled as a control in a pregnancy study.

The rearrangement joins TRBV4-3 to TRBJ1-2; D remains unclear. This CDR3 is 13 amino acids long. Germline V lookup: CDR1 LGHNA, CDR2 YSLEER. The V and J ends lost 2 bases and 4 bases respectively, with 8 bases between them. Here the CDR3 DNA reads TGCGCCAGCAGCCAACGGGGTGGCTATGGCTACACCTTC. Residues: CASSQRGGYGYTF.

The rearrangement links TRBV7-3 to TRBJ2-1, with D unclear. The CDR3 has 12 residues. Trimming took 5 bases from V and 8 from J, leaving 10 bases between them. Germline-derived CDR1 and CDR2 are SGHTA and FQGTGA. CDR3: CASSPEMDEQFF. The CDR3 bases are TGTGCCAGCAGCCCCGAGATGGATGAGCAGTTCTTC.

The chain has TRBV2 and TRBJ1-1, with TRBD1 identical over 8 bases. V lost 4 bases and J lost 2; bases outside the gene matches: 6. The V gene's germline CDR1 is SNHLY and CDR2 FYNNEI. This CDR3 has 15 amino acids. CDR3 DNA sequence: TGTGCCAGCAGTGGAGTTGACAGGGGAAACACTGAAGCTTTCTTT. Amino acids: CASSGVDRGNTEAFF.

The genes are TRBV10-3 and TRBJ2-1, with D possibly being TRBD2 (5 bases). The CDR3 extends over 13 amino acids. Per germline, CDR1 ENHRY and CDR2 SYGVKD. V lost 7 bases, J lost 4 bases, and 11 bases lay in between. The CDR3 sequence is CAINGLSYNEQFF. The CDR3 bases are TGTGCCATCAATGGACTCTCTTACAATGAGCAGTTCTTC.

This rearrangement joins TRBV19 to TRBJ1-3; a weak D match, TRBD1 (6 bases). The V gene's germline CDR1 is LNHDA and CDR2 SQIVND (reference sequence). This CDR3 has 14 amino acids. V was clipped by 5 bases and J by 0 bases, with 8 bases between them. CDR3 residues: CASSAGASGNTIYF. The CDR3 region has the DNA TGTGCCAGTAGTGCGGGGGCCTCTGGAAACACCATATATTTT.

V usage is TRBV6-1 and J usage is TRBJ2-7; D unresolved. CDR3 length: 15 residues. Germline lookup yields CDR1 MNHNS and CDR2 SASEGT. V lost 4 bases and J 3 bases, leaving 16 bases between the germline ends. The CDR3 nucleotides read TGTGCCAGCAGTGGGGCGTTCTCAGTCGGCTACGAGCAGTACTTC. This gives the protein CASSGAFSVGYEQYF.

The gene calls are TRBV5-4 and TRBJ1-1; the D gene is possibly TRBD1 (6 bases). The CDR3 extends over 13 amino acids. V lost 2 bases to trimming and J lost 1 base, with 6 bases between them. Germline CDR1 and CDR2: SGHNT and YYREEE (reference sequence). The DNA of the CDR3 is TGTGCCAGCAGCTTAGGGGGGAACACTGAAGCTTTCTTT. Translated, it gives CASSLGGNTEAFF.

The CDR3 sequence is CASSPRLQPQHF. CDR3 coding DNA: TGCGCCAGCAGTCCGAGGTTACAGCCCCAGCATTTT. The genes are TRBV23-1 and TRBJ1-5; D ambiguous. TRBV23-1 is annotated as an ORF whose role is uncertain. The CDR3 length is 12 residues. Between the trimmed V and J ends, which lost 4 bases and 7 bases, there was a span of 8 bases.

The J gene is TRBJ2-3, the V gene TRBV14, with TRBD1 matching over 7 bases. Trimming took 4 bases from V and 1 from J; bases not matched to a gene: 5. The CDR3 has 15 amino acids. Germline V gene lookup returns CDR1 SGHDN and CDR2 FVKESK. The CDR3 sequence: CASSPVGGRTDTQYF. DNA of the CDR3: TGTGCCAGCAGCCCTGTAGGGGGCCGCACAGATACGCAGTATTTT.

This rearrangement joins TRBV6-1 to TRBJ1-1; D is unresolved. CDR1 and CDR2 from the germline V gene are MNHNS and SASEGT. The CDR3 extends over 13 amino acids. The germline V and J ends were trimmed by 6 bases and 1 base, with 9 bases remaining between them. The CDR3: CASRFGENTEAFF. Here the CDR3 DNA reads TGTGCCAGCAGGTTCGGAGAGAACACTGAAGCTTTCTTT.

The chain recombines TRBV6-1 with TRBJ1-3; 8 nucleotides agree with TRBD1. Germline CDR1 is MNHNS and CDR2 is SASEGT. CDR3 length: 16 amino acids. With V trimmed by 0 bases and J by 0 bases, 1 base remained unmatched. The CDR3 region has the DNA TGTGCCAGCAGTGAAGCGGGGACAGGCTCTGGAAACACCATATATTTT. Amino acids: CASSEAGTGSGNTIYF.

The CDR3 nucleotides are TGTGCCAGCAGCCAACTAGCGGGGGAGGAGTTCTTC. Protein sequence: CASSQLAGEEFF. This chain connects TRBV7-9 to TRBJ2-1, with 11 positions matching TRBD2. This CDR3 has 12 residues. V shed 5 bases, J shed 14 bases, and the junction held 5 bases outside the gene matches. Per the germline V gene, CDR1 is SEHNR and CDR2 is FQNEAQ (reference sequence).

J is TRBJ2-7 and V is TRBV6-1; D is undetermined. Germline CDR1 and CDR2: MNHNS and SASEGT. CDR3 length: 13 amino acids. Trimming took 8 bases from V and 2 from J, leaving 13 bases between them. CDR3 loop: CASGMGETYEQYF. The CDR3 nucleotides read TGTGCCAGCGGTATGGGCGAGACCTACGAGCAGTACTTC.

This sequence joins TRBV9 and TRBJ1-1; D uncertain. Trimming shortened V by 3 bases and J by 5 bases, and 11 bases separated the two germline ends. CDR1 and CDR2 from the germline V gene are SGDLS and YYNGEE. The CDR3 consists of 13 residues. The CDR3 DNA reads as TGTGCCAGCAGCGAAGGAGGGTGGACTGAAGCTTTCTTT. Its translation is CASSEGGWTEAFF.

The V call is TRBV6-6, the J call TRBJ2-7; 9 bases match TRBD2. Germline V CDR1 and CDR2: MNHNY, SVGAGI (reference sequence). J gave up 1 base and V 7 bases, and 11 bases lay outside the gene matches. The CDR3 sequence is 16 residues long. CDR3: CASTNERGVLSYEQYF. The CDR3 region has the DNA TGTGCCAGCACCAACGAGCGGGGGGTCCTTTCCTACGAGCAGTACTTC.

In nucleotides, the CDR3 is TGTGCCTGGAGTCCGAGACTAGCGTTACGTCAAAGGGCGCAGTATTTT. It translates to CAWSPRLALRQRAQYF. V is TRBV30 and J is TRBJ2-3; TRBD2 matches at 8 bases. CDR3 length: 16 amino acids. Germline V CDR1 and CDR2: GTSNPN, SVGIG (reference sequence). V lost 2 bases to trimming and J lost 10 bases; unmatched junction nucleotides: 17.